This TCR beta chain was captured in a study of blood T cell repertoires in COVID-19. Study background: There were acute and convalescent COVID-19 samples, and they came from the United States, Italy and Spain. T cells, B-cell-depleted T cells, or PBMCs provided the cDNA or gDNA that served as material.

In the original analysis: Reference gene primer amplification gave estimated nucleated cell counts. Clones were read by immunoSEQ multiplex PCR, and TCRdb kept only the in-frame ones, dropping some. Clone size and the V and J calls come from that table; the DNA yielded D and trimming. The data contain tens of thousands of clones, about 87% of them singletons. The V segment lost 6 bases and the J segment 10 bases; nucleotides outside the gene matches: 9. The CDR3 contains 13 residues. Germline lookup yields CDR1 MNHEY and CDR2 SVGAGI. Followed over time, Seattle patients had been enrolled while infection was active.

The TCR originated in a woman aged 60-75 years with COVID-19, enrolled during active disease. The sequenced material came from peripheral blood. This chain joins TRBV6-5 and TRBJ2-1; 7 nucleotides line up with TRBD1. The CDR3 protein is CASRPTGMGEQFF. The CDR3 coding sequence is TGTGCCAGCAGACCGACAGGGATGGGAGAGCAGTTCTTC.